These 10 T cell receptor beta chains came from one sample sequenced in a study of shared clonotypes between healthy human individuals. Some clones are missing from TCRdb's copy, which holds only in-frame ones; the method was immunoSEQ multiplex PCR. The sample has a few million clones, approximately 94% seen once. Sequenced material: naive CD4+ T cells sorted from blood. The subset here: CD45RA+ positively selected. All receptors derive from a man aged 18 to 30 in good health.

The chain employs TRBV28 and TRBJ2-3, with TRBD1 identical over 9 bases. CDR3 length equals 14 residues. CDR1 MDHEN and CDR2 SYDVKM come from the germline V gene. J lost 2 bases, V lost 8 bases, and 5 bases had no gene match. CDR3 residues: CASGWTGATDTQYF. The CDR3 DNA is TGTGCCAGCGGCTGGACAGGGGCCACAGATACGCAGTATTTT.

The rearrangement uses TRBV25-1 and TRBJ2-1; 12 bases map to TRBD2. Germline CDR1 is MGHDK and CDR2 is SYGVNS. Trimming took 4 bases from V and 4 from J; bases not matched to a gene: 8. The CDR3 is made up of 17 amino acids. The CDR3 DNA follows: TGTGCCAGCAGTGGGCTAGCGGGGGGGCCGGCTTACAATGAGCAGTTCTTC. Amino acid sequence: CASSGLAGGPAYNEQFF.

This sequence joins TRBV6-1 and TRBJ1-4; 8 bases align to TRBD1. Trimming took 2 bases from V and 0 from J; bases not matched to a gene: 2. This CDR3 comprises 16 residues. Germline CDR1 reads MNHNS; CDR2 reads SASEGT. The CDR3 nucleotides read TGTGCCAGCAGTGAACGACAGGGGCCAACTAATGAAAAACTGTTTTTT. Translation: CASSERQGPTNEKLFF.

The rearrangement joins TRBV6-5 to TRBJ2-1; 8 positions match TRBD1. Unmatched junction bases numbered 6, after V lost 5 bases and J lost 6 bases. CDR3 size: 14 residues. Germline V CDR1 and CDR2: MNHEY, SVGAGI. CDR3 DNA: TGTGCCAGCAGTCGAGGACAGGGTCCCAATGAGCAGTTCTTC. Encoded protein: CASSRGQGPNEQFF.

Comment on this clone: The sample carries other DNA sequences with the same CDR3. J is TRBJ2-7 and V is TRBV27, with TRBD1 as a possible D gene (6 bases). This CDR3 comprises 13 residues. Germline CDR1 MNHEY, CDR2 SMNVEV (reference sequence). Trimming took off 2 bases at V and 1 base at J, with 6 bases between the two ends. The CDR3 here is CASSLDRSYEQYF. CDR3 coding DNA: TGTGCCAGCAGTTTAGACAGGTCCTACGAGCAGTACTTC.

CDR3 DNA: TGCAGTGCTAGGCGGTTAGGAGGGGCTTTCTTT. It is translated as CSARRLGGAFF. The chain employs TRBV20-1 and TRBJ1-1; unclear D gene. CDR1 DFQATT and CDR2 SNEGSKA come from the germline V gene (reference sequence). The CDR3 loop spans 11 amino acids. V was shortened by 3 bases and J by 11 bases, with 13 bases between the two germline ends.

The CDR3 is CASSIRQGVPQHF. Written as DNA, the CDR3 is TGTGCCAGTAGTATCCGGCAGGGGGTGCCCCAGCATTTT. V is TRBV19 and J is TRBJ1-5; 7 bases align to TRBD1. The CDR3 spans 13 residues. V gave up 3 bases and J gave up 9 bases; unmatched junction bases: 5. CDR1 is LNHDA and CDR2 is SQIVND in the germline V gene (reference sequence).

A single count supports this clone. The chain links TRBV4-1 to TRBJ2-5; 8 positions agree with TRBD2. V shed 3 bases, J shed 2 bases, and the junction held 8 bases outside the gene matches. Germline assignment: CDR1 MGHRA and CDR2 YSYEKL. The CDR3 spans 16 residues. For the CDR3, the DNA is TGCGCCAGCAGCCACGTGCGGGGGGCGGTACAAGAGACCCAGTACTTC. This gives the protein CASSHVRGAVQETQYF.

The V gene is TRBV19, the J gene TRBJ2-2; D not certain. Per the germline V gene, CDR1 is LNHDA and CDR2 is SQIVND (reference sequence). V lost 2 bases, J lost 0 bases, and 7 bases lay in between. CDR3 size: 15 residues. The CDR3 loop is CASSIWSANTGELFF. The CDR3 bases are TGTGCCAGTAGTATATGGTCTGCGAACACCGGGGAGCTGTTTTTT.

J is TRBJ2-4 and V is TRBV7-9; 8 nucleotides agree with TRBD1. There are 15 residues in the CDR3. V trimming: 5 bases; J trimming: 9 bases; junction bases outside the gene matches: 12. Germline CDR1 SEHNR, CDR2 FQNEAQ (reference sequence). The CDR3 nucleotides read TGTGCCAGCAGCCCCCGACAGGGGATGAGAAGCATTCAGTACTTC. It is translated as CASSPRQGMRSIQYF.